Following are 13 T cell receptor beta chains from one sample sequenced in a study of CD8 T cells in Susac syndrome. Random hexamers were used to reverse transcribe 0.5 to 1 ug of RNA. In TCRdb, the immunoSEQ multiplex PCR reads were re-called with MiXCR into one record per CDR3 protein. The sample shows under 85,000 distinct CDR3 sequences, 94% of them seen only once. Material for sequencing was CD8+ T cells from PBMCs. The receptors were gathered from a human donor with Susac syndrome.

The count of this clonotype is one. The chain links TRBV27 to TRBJ2-3, with D possibly matching TRBD1 (5 bases). This CDR3 is built from 13 residues. The germline V gene encodes CDR1 MNHEY and CDR2 SMNVEV (reference sequence). V was clipped by 5 bases and J by 4 bases, with 10 bases between them. CDR3 sequence: CASSPRQSDTQYF. The CDR3 DNA follows: TGTGCCAGCAGTCCCCGACAGTCAGATACGCAGTATTTT.

The chain has TRBV3-1 and TRBJ1-1; D is unclear. CDR3 length: 16 residues. The germline V and J ends were trimmed by 0 bases and 2 bases, with 13 bases remaining between them. Germline CDR1 and CDR2: LGHDT and YNNKEL (reference sequence). CDR3 in amino acids: CASSQDGSGLNTEAFF. In DNA, the CDR3 is TGTGCCAGCAGCCAAGATGGGTCGGGATTAAACACTGAAGCTTTCTTT.

V usage is TRBV2 and J usage is TRBJ1-5, with D uncertain. This CDR3 contains 14 residues. Germline CDR1 SNHLY, CDR2 FYNNEI. Between the trimmed V and J ends, which lost 5 bases and 7 bases, there was a span of 15 bases. The CDR3 spells CASSTNNLVQPQHF. The CDR3 DNA follows: TGTGCCAGCAGTACCAATAATCTGGTCCAGCCCCAGCATTTT.

This chain uses TRBV7-9 with TRBJ1-4; 10 nucleotides align to TRBD1. This CDR3 has 17 amino acids. Germline V lookup: CDR1 SEHNR, CDR2 FQNEAQ (reference sequence). V was clipped by 5 bases and J by 8 bases; unmatched bases: 14. The CDR3 DNA reads as TGTGCCAGCAGCATCTCGGGACAGGGGCCTGCCAAAGAAAAACTGTTTTTT. Its translation: CASSISGQGPAKEKLFF. Looking up the rest from reference TRBV7-9 and TRBJ1-4 gives the full variable domain: DTGVSQNPRHKITKRGQNVTFRCDPISEHNRLYWYRQTLGQGPEFLTYFQNEAQLEKSRLLSDRFSAERPKGSFSTLEIQRTEQGDSAMYLCASSISGQGPAKEKLFFGSGTQLSVL.

This chain links TRBV20-1 with TRBJ2-7; D is unresolved. Germline-derived CDR1 and CDR2 are DFQATT and SNEGSKA (reference sequence). CDR3 length equals 13 residues. Trimming cost V 0 bases and J 0 bases, with 6 bases left between them. The CDR3 sequence is CSARDTSSYEQYF. The DNA of the CDR3 is TGCAGTGCTAGAGATACCAGCTCCTACGAGCAGTACTTC.

The chain carries TRBV29-1 and TRBJ1-2, with 8 bases matching TRBD1. The V gene's germline CDR1 is SQVTM and CDR2 ANQGSEA. V was pared by 7 bases and J by 7 bases, with 8 bases of the junction left unmatched. The CDR3 runs to 12 residues. The CDR3 nucleotides are TGCAGCGAGCTGAGGGGACAGGTTGGCTACACCTTC. It specifies CSELRGQVGYTF. Full variable domain (remainder filled in from reference TRBV29-1 and TRBJ1-2): SAVISQKPSRDICQRGTSLTIQCQVDSQVTMMFWYRQQPGQSLTLIATANQGSEATYESGFVIDKFPISRPNLTFSTLTVSNMSPEDSSIYLCSELRGQVGYTFGSGTRLTVV.

V gene TRBV6-2 or TRBV6-3 combines with J gene TRBJ2-2; 9 bases fit TRBD1. The CDR3 extends over 18 amino acids. V gave up 4 bases and J gave up 4 bases; unmatched junction bases: 13. Germline V lookup: CDR1 MNHEY, CDR2 SVGEGT. CDR3 region: CASSSTYAGTGPTGELFF. The DNA for the CDR3 is TGTGCCAGCAGTTCTACGTATGCCGGGACAGGGCCCACCGGGGAGCTGTTTTTT.

The chain joins TRBV3-1 to TRBJ2-7; a possible D gene is TRBD2 (6 bases). The CDR3 totals 14 residues. Germline CDR1 is LGHDT and CDR2 is YNNKEL (reference sequence). The V gene lost 1 base and the J gene lost 2 bases, with 9 bases spanning the gap. The CDR3 DNA reads TGTGCCAGCAGCCAAGTGCCTAGCGCCTACGAGCAGTACTTC. Amino acid sequence: CASSQVPSAYEQYF.

This chain joins TRBV13 and TRBJ2-5, with D possibly matching TRBD2 (5 bases). The V gene's germline CDR1 is PRHDT and CDR2 FYEKMQ (reference sequence). Trimming took 6 bases from V and 5 from J, leaving 16 bases between them. The CDR3 consists of 14 residues. CDR3: CASSSSGPRETQYF. The CDR3 DNA is TGTGCCAGCAGTTCGAGCGGTCCGCGGGAGACCCAGTACTTC.

The V and J genes are TRBV4-2 and TRBJ2-5, with TRBD1 as a possible D gene (6 bases). Per germline, CDR1 LGHNA and CDR2 YNFKEQ. This CDR3 contains 16 residues. The V end was cut by 0 bases, the J end by 3 bases, with 14 bases between. The CDR3 DNA reads as TGTGCCAGCAGCCAAGATAGGGGGACGGGCGAAGAGACCCAGTACTTC. Translation gives CASSQDRGTGEETQYF.

The chain employs TRBV6-5 and TRBJ1-5, with 7 bases aligning to TRBD1. The CDR3 consists of 14 residues. After removal of 5 bases from V and 4 bases from J, the junction contained 5 bases not matched to a gene. The V gene's germline CDR1 is MNHEY and CDR2 SVGAGI. CDR3 loop: CASSDYRGNQPQHF. The DNA of the CDR3 is TGTGCCAGCAGTGACTACAGGGGAAATCAGCCCCAGCATTTT.

V gene TRBV7-2 combines with J gene TRBJ1-2; 9 nucleotides match TRBD1. V lost 1 base to trimming and J lost 2 bases; unmatched junction nucleotides: 2. This CDR3 is 15 amino acids long. Per the germline V gene, CDR1 is SGHTA and CDR2 is FQGNSA. DNA of the CDR3: TGTGCCAGCAGCTTAGAACAGGGGGCGAACTATGGCTACACCTTC. As protein: CASSLEQGANYGYTF.

CDR3 in DNA: TGTGCCAGCAGCCCGCCCGGGACTAGCGGCGTCTACGAGCAGTACTTC. This translates into CASSPPGTSGVYEQYF. The chain recombines TRBV13 with TRBJ2-7; 11 bases map to TRBD2. The ends lost 5 bases at V and 3 bases at J; junction bases unmatched: 9. This CDR3 has 16 amino acids. Germline lookup yields CDR1 PRHDT and CDR2 FYEKMQ (reference sequence). The whole variable domain, remainder taken from reference TRBV13 and TRBJ2-7, is AAGVIQSPRHLIKEKRETATLKCYPIPRHDTVYWYQQGPGQDPQFLISFYEKMQSDKGSIPDRFSAQQFSDYHSELNMSSLELGDSALYFCASSPPGTSGVYEQYFGPGTRLTVT.